Given below is one T cell receptor beta chain in context. The target antigen is unknown. CDR3 size: 14 residues. The V gene's germline CDR1 is SNHLY and CDR2 FYNNEI. After removal of 5 bases from V and 3 bases from J, the junction contained 5 bases not matched to a gene. The source of the sample is a study of identifying expanded T cells in peripheral blood. Study-wide findings and caveats: Over about two and four weeks, about 15 and 19 clones changed, versus 1.2 between replicates.

TCRdb's table, derived via immunoSEQ multiplex PCR, lists solely in-frame clones and lacks some. The sample holds about 90,000 clones, about 88% seen once. The V gene is TRBV2, the J gene TRBJ2-7, with 9 positions matching TRBD1. The source is a person aged 18 to 75 in good health. Sequenced sample: blood. The CDR3 region is CASSIGTGLYEQYF. CDR3 sequence (DNA): TGTGCCAGCAGTATTGGGACAGGGCTCTACGAGCAGTACTTC.